This T cell receptor (beta chain) derives from a study of shared clonotypes between healthy human individuals. Germline values: CDR1 SGHRS, CDR2 YFSETQ. V lost 2 bases and J 1 base, leaving 10 bases between the germline ends. The CDR3 is 15 residues long. The protocol was immunoSEQ multiplex PCR, while the TCRdb copy is restricted to in-frame clones and leaves out a portion. The data show a few hundred thousand clones, with roughly 96% seen just once and 0.32% held by the top ten. The sample holds one count of this clone. Sequencing was done on a sample of memory CD8+ T cells sorted from blood. Subset reported: CD45RO+ cells pooled with CCR7-negative TemRA cells. This clonotype originated in a man younger than 45 in good health. The rearrangement links TRBV5-1 to TRBJ2-1; D might be TRBD1 (5 bases). The CDR3 sequence: CASSFRRTSYNEQFF. CDR3 bases: TGCGCCAGCAGCTTTAGGCGGACATCCTACAATGAGCAGTTCTTC.